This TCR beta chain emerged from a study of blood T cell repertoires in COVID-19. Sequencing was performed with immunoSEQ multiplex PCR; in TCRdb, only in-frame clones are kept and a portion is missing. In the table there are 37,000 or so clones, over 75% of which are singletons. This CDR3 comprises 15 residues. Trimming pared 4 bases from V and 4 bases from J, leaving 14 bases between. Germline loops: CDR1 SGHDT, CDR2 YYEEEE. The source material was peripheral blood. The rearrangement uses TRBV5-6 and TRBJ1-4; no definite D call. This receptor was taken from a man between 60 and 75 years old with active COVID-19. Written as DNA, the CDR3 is TGTGCCAGCAGCCGTCTGTCGGGATTTAATGAAAAACTGTTTTTT. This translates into CASSRLSGFNEKLFF.